This T cell receptor (beta chain) was identified during a study of blood T cell repertoires in COVID-19. Produced via immunoSEQ multiplex PCR; TCRdb's table is partial and in-frame only. Counted here are about 160,000 clones, around four fifths occurring once; the ten biggest clones make up 2.9%. This clone was seen once. The origin of this receptor is a woman aged 55-75 years with acute or convalescent COVID-19. The sequenced material came from peripheral blood.

CDR3 protein: CASSYRTGVGSPLHF. The CDR3 DNA is TGTGCCAGCAGTTACAGGACAGGGGTAGGCTCACCCCTCCACTTT. The rearrangement links TRBV6-5 to TRBJ1-6; 9 bases fit TRBD1. Trimming at V came to 2 bases and at J to 10 bases, leaving 6 bases not matched to a gene. Germline CDR1 reads MNHEY; CDR2 reads SVGAGI. This CDR3 region has 15 residues.